This T cell receptor beta chain was recorded in a study of T cell changes during pregnancy in multiple sclerosis. V gave up 7 bases and J gave up 5 bases; unmatched junction bases: 5. This CDR3 has 14 residues. Germline CDR1 MNHNS, CDR2 SASEGT. Clones were sequenced by immunoSEQ multiplex PCR, and TCRdb holds only the in-frame ones, with some missing. Here the sample spans roughly 89,000 clones, 85% to 95% being singletons. This receptor was obtained from a female donor with multiple sclerosis, enrolled in a pregnancy study. This material consisted of peripheral blood, taken in the first trimester of pregnancy. This chain connects TRBV6-1 to TRBJ1-5, with 10 nucleotides matching TRBD1. CDR3 amino acids: CASKVGQGDQPQHF. For the CDR3, the DNA is TGTGCCAGCAAAGTTGGACAGGGGGATCAGCCCCAGCATTTT.